Listed below are T cell receptor beta chains from one sample, sequenced in a study of cytomegalovirus exposure and HLA in healthy donors. Profiling relied on immunoSEQ multiplex PCR, and the TCRdb table lists in-frame clones only, not all of them. The repertoire holds about 140,000 clones, with roughly three fifths as singletons. The sequencing sample was made of PBMCs. These receptor sequences come from a woman aged 60-70 years in good health and CMV-seronegative. The CDR3 runs from the conserved cysteine through the conserved F or W. A D gene is named only where the DNA matches it firmly. Some rows have no size entry. The others give once, few or many, or a class for an expanded clone.

DNA: TGTGCCAGCAGCCCGGGACTAGCGGCCCCCATAGAGACCCAGTACTTC
CDR3: CASSPGLAAPIETQYF
V: TRBV13
D: TRBD2
size: -
J: TRBJ2-5

DNA: TGTGCCAGCAGTCGGCCTAGCGGGGGGGACAAAGAGACCCAGTACTTC
CDR3: CASSRPSGGDKETQYF
V: TRBV2
D: TRBD2
size: -
J: TRBJ2-5

DNA: TGTGCCAGCAGCCTAAGGGACAGGGGACCCTACGAGCAGTACTTC
CDR3: CASSLRDRGPYEQYF
V: TRBV7-6
D: TRBD1
size: -
J: TRBJ2-7

DNA: TGTGCCAGTAGCAACACAGGGATGGAGACCCAGTACTTC
CDR3: CASSNTGMETQYF
V: TRBV19
D: -
size: -
J: TRBJ2-5

DNA: TGTGCCAGCACCACAGTGGGGACTAGCCTCATTGGGGATGAGACCCAGTACTTC
CDR3: CASTTVGTSLIGDETQYF
V: TRBV7-2
D: TRBD2
size: -
J: TRBJ2-5

DNA: TGTGCCAGCAGAACGAGCGGAGCAATCTACGAGCAGTACTTC
CDR3: CASRTSGAIYEQYF
V: TRBV28
D: -
size: -
J: TRBJ2-7

DNA: TGTGCCAGCACCATACTAGCGGGAGTAAGCAATGAGCAGTTCTTC
CDR3: CASTILAGVSNEQFF
V: TRBV27
D: TRBD2
size: -
J: TRBJ2-1

DNA: TGTGCCAGCAGCTTGGGGACAGGGAACTACGAGCAGTACTTC
CDR3: CASSLGTGNYEQYF
V: TRBV5-4
D: TRBD1
size: -
J: TRBJ2-7

DNA: TGCAGTGCTAGAGATCTCTTTGAGCAGTACTTC
CDR3: CSARDLFEQYF
V: TRBV20-1
D: -
size: -
J: TRBJ2-7

DNA: TGTGCCAGCTCCAATGGAGGGAATCAGCCCCAGCATTTT
CDR3: CASSNGGNQPQHF
V: TRBV9
D: -
size: -
J: TRBJ1-5

DNA: TGTGCCAGTAGTACTCCTGAGTACCAAGAGACCCAGTACTTC
CDR3: CASSTPEYQETQYF
V: TRBV19
D: -
size: -
J: TRBJ2-5

DNA: TGTGCCAGCAGTGAAAAGGGGTGGGGGCCAACACCCCTCCACTTT
CDR3: CASSEKGWGPTPLHF
V: TRBV6-1
D: -
size: -
J: TRBJ1-6

DNA: TGTGCCAGCAGTTTATTGGGCAGGGCAAGGGCTTTCTTT
CDR3: CASSLLGRARAFF
V: TRBV28
D: -
size: -
J: TRBJ1-1

DNA: TGTGCCAGTAGTACCGGCGGCGGGCAGGTTCAGTACTTC
CDR3: CASSTGGGQVQYF
V: TRBV19
D: -
size: -
J: TRBJ2-4

DNA: TGTGCCATCAGTCCGACACTTAACACTGAAGCTTTCTTT
CDR3: CAISPTLNTEAFF
V: TRBV10-3
D: -
size: -
J: TRBJ1-1

DNA: TGTGCCAGCAGCTCGTCGGGGGGGTGGGGCTACACCTTC
CDR3: CASSSSGGWGYTF
V: TRBV7-3
D: -
size: -
J: TRBJ1-2

DNA: TGTGCCAGCAGTGTGGGGGCCGTGAAGACCCAGTACTTC
CDR3: CASSVGAVKTQYF
V: TRBV6-1
D: -
size: -
J: TRBJ2-5

DNA: TGTGCCAGCAGCCTCGACAGCTCAGCTAACTATGGCTACACCTTC
CDR3: CASSLDSSANYGYTF
V: TRBV7-3
D: -
size: -
J: TRBJ1-2

DNA: TGTGCCAGCAGCTTATCCGGGTCGGGTTCCGAAAAACTGTTTTTT
CDR3: CASSLSGSGSEKLFF
V: TRBV11-2
D: -
size: few
J: TRBJ1-4

DNA: TGCAGCGCTGGAGGGATAGCGGGGGGCCTCACAGATACGCAGTATTTT
CDR3: CSAGGIAGGLTDTQYF
V: TRBV29-1
D: TRBD2
size: few
J: TRBJ2-3

DNA: TGTGCCAGCAGCCCACACCTCAATGAGCAGTTCTTC
CDR3: CASSPHLNEQFF
V: TRBV7-9
D: -
size: -
J: TRBJ2-1

DNA: TGTGCCAGCAGCTCCGTATTATCACACTCTAACTATGGCCACACCTTC
CDR3: CASSSVLSHSNYGHTF
V: TRBV5-5
D: -
size: -
J: TRBJ1-2

DNA: TGTGCCAGCAGAGGACAGGGAGGGCTGGACAATCAGCCCCAGCATTTT
CDR3: CASRGQGGLDNQPQHF
V: TRBV27
D: TRBD1
size: once
J: TRBJ1-5

DNA: TGTGCCAGCATCAAGGGGGGGGGCCCCTACGAGCAGTACTTC
CDR3: CASIKGGGPYEQYF
V: TRBV28
D: -
size: -
J: TRBJ2-7

DNA: TGTGCCAGCAGTTCCAGCGGGAGAGGTACCGGGGAGCTGTTTTTT
CDR3: CASSSSGRGTGELFF
V: TRBV6-5
D: TRBD2
size: few
J: TRBJ2-2

DNA: TGTGCCACCAGCAGAGATCGGAGGACAGGGGGCCTTGAAGCCTCCTACGAGCAGTACTTC
CDR3: CATSRDRRTGGLEASYEQYF
V: TRBV15
D: TRBD1
size: few
J: TRBJ2-7

DNA: TGTGCCAGCAGCTTGACACAGGGGTGGAATGAAAAACTGTTTTTT
CDR3: CASSLTQGWNEKLFF
V: TRBV7-9
D: TRBD1
size: -
J: TRBJ1-4

DNA: TGCGCCAGCATCCACACAGGGGAAAGGAACACCGGGGAGCTGTTTTTT
CDR3: CASIHTGERNTGELFF
V: TRBV5-1
D: TRBD1
size: -
J: TRBJ2-2

DNA: TGCGCCAGCAGCCAAGATATGTACACTGAAGCTTTCTTT
CDR3: CASSQDMYTEAFF
V: TRBV4-3
D: -
size: few
J: TRBJ1-1

DNA: TGTGCCAGCAGCTTGGATAGCGACAGGGGCACCGGCTACACCTTC
CDR3: CASSLDSDRGTGYTF
V: TRBV5-4
D: TRBD1
size: once
J: TRBJ1-2

DNA: TGTGCCAGCAGCTTGGTTACGGGGTCGGAGACCCAGTACTTC
CDR3: CASSLVTGSETQYF
V: TRBV5-6
D: -
size: -
J: TRBJ2-5

DNA: TGTGCCAGCAGCCTAGACAGGGTAAAGGGCTACACCTTC
CDR3: CASSLDRVKGYTF
V: TRBV7-2
D: TRBD1
size: -
J: TRBJ1-2

DNA: TGTGCCAGCAGACCAGGGGTGTGGCAGCCCCAGCATTTT
CDR3: CASRPGVWQPQHF
V: TRBV6-6
D: -
size: -
J: TRBJ1-5

DNA: TGTGCCAGCATTTCAGACAGGGGAGAGACCCAGTACTTC
CDR3: CASISDRGETQYF
V: TRBV2
D: TRBD1
size: -
J: TRBJ2-5

DNA: TGCGCCAGCAGCTTAGGGCCCGGACAGGGGGCATACGAGCAGTACTTC
CDR3: CASSLGPGQGAYEQYF
V: TRBV5-1
D: TRBD1
size: -
J: TRBJ2-7

DNA: TGTGCCAGCAGCCACAGGGTTGATACGCAGTATTTT
CDR3: CASSHRVDTQYF
V: TRBV9
D: -
size: once
J: TRBJ2-3

DNA: TGTGCCAGTAGTGCCGCCCCGGGGTTAGAGCAGTACTTC
CDR3: CASSAAPGLEQYF
V: TRBV19
D: -
size: -
J: TRBJ2-7

DNA: TGTGCCAGCAGCCCGGGGGGGCCGGGTGAGCAGTTCTTC
CDR3: CASSPGGPGEQFF
V: TRBV7-2
D: TRBD2
size: -
J: TRBJ2-1

DNA: TGTGCCAGCAGCGCCGACAGGGGCTATAATTCACCCCTCCACTTT
CDR3: CASSADRGYNSPLHF
V: TRBV11-2
D: TRBD1
size: -
J: TRBJ1-6

DNA: TGTGCCAGCAGCTCCACCCGGCTAGCGTCTACCTACGAGCAGTACTTC
CDR3: CASSSTRLASTYEQYF
V: TRBV2
D: -
size: -
J: TRBJ2-7

DNA: TGTGCCAGCAGCTTAGGGGACGGGAGGAGAAGGGAGACCCAGTACTTC
CDR3: CASSLGDGRRRETQYF
V: TRBV7-2
D: TRBD2
size: -
J: TRBJ2-5

DNA: TGTGCAAGTCGCTTAGTGTTGCGGTCGAGCTCCTACAATGAGCAGTTCTTC
CDR3: CASRLVLRSSSYNEQFF
V: TRBV12-2
D: -
size: -
J: TRBJ2-1

DNA: TGCGCCAGCAGCTTAGCAGGGGTTGTTGCTGAAGCTTTCTTT
CDR3: CASSLAGVVAEAFF
V: TRBV5-1
D: -
size: few
J: TRBJ1-1

DNA: TGCGCCAGCAGCCTCCGGGACAGGGGAAGTGGAAACTATGGCTACACCTTC
CDR3: CASSLRDRGSGNYGYTF
V: TRBV4-1
D: TRBD1
size: -
J: TRBJ1-2

DNA: TGTGCCAGCAGCTTTAAGGGAGACACTGAAGCTTTCTTT
CDR3: CASSFKGDTEAFF
V: TRBV7-8
D: -
size: -
J: TRBJ1-1

DNA: TGTGCCAGCAGTCCGGACGGGGTCGGGACTGAAGCTTTCTTT
CDR3: CASSPDGVGTEAFF
V: TRBV27
D: -
size: -
J: TRBJ1-1

DNA: TGCGCCAGCAGCCAAGTCCTCTGGCGGGGGGGCACAGATACGCAGTATTTT
CDR3: CASSQVLWRGGTDTQYF
V: TRBV4-1
D: TRBD2
size: -
J: TRBJ2-3

DNA: TGTGCCAGCAGCTTAGGGCACCGGGGGGCCACAGATACGCAGTATTTT
CDR3: CASSLGHRGATDTQYF
V: TRBV7-3
D: -
size: -
J: TRBJ2-3

DNA: TGTGCCAGCAGCAGCCACCTCGGGACTAGCGGCACAGATACGCAGTATTTT
CDR3: CASSSHLGTSGTDTQYF
V: TRBV21-1
D: -
size: -
J: TRBJ2-3

DNA: TGTGCCAGCAGCCTCCGGACTAGCGGGGGACCGTATACGCAGTATTTT
CDR3: CASSLRTSGGPYTQYF
V: TRBV7-2
D: TRBD2
size: few
J: TRBJ2-3

DNA: TGTGCCAGTACCCCCGGGACAGCTGAAGCTTTCTTT
CDR3: CASTPGTAEAFF
V: TRBV19
D: TRBD1
size: -
J: TRBJ1-1

DNA: TGCGCCAGCAGCGGGCTGGGCGAGCAGTACTTC
CDR3: CASSGLGEQYF
V: TRBV5-1
D: -
size: few
J: TRBJ2-7

DNA: TGTGCCAGCAGCCTGGGACTAGCGATGACCTACGAGCAGTACTTC
CDR3: CASSLGLAMTYEQYF
V: TRBV6-1
D: TRBD2
size: few
J: TRBJ2-7

DNA: TGTGCCAGCAGCTCTAGCGGGGGTGCTGGGGCCAACGTCCTGACTTTC
CDR3: CASSSSGGAGANVLTF
V: TRBV5-6
D: TRBD2
size: -
J: TRBJ2-6

DNA: TGCGCCAGCAGCTCCGGACTAGCGGGGTCGAATGAGCAGTTCTTC
CDR3: CASSSGLAGSNEQFF
V: TRBV5-1
D: TRBD2
size: -
J: TRBJ2-1

DNA: TGTGCCAGCAGTCAACTAGGGAGCTCCTACGAGCAGTACTTC
CDR3: CASSQLGSSYEQYF
V: TRBV9
D: -
size: few
J: TRBJ2-7

DNA: TGTGCCAGCTGGCGGGCCCCCGGGGAGCTGTTTTTT
CDR3: CASWRAPGELFF
V: TRBV28
D: -
size: few
J: TRBJ2-2

DNA: TGTGCCAGCAGCTTATGGACTAGCGGGGGGTCAGAGACCCAGTACTTC
CDR3: CASSLWTSGGSETQYF
V: TRBV7-2
D: TRBD2
size: -
J: TRBJ2-5

DNA: TGCAGCGGGCTAAAGACTAGCGCGGGCGAGCAGTACTTC
CDR3: CSGLKTSAGEQYF
V: TRBV29-1
D: TRBD2
size: -
J: TRBJ2-7